This T cell receptor beta chain derives from a study of blood T cell repertoires in COVID-19. While infection was still active, Seattle patients were enrolled and then followed longitudinally. The repertoire was sequenced with immunoSEQ multiplex PCR; TCRdb's copy has only in-frame clones and lacks some. The table includes tens of thousands of clones, roughly 80% detected once. Germline assignment: CDR1 KGHSY and CDR2 FQNENV. The CDR3 has 13 residues. The V and J ends lost 0 bases and 8 bases, in that order; junction bases with no gene match: 0. The sequence derives from a man between 60 and 75 years old with COVID-19, enrolled during active disease. The sample taken for sequencing was peripheral blood. The chain couples TRBV16 to TRBJ1-1, with 10 bases that match TRBD1. The CDR3: CASSQSTGGEAFF. The CDR3 nucleotides read TGTGCCAGCAGCCAATCGACAGGGGGCGAAGCTTTCTTT. The full variable domain, rest sourced from reference TRBV16 and TRBJ1-1, is GEEVAQTPKHLVRGEGQKAKLYCAPIKGHSYVFWYQQVLKNEFKFLISFQNENVFDETGMPKERFSAKCLPNSPCSLEIQATKLEDSAVYFCASSQSTGGEAFFGQGTRLTVV.